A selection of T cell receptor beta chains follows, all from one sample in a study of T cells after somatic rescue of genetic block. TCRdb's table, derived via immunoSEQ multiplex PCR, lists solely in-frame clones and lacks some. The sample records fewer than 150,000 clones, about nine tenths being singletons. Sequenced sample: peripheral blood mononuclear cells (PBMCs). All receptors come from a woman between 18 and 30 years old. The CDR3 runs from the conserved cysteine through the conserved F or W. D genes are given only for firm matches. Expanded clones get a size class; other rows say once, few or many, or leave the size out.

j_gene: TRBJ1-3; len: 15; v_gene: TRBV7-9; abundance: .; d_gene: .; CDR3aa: CASSHALGSGNTIYF; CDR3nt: TGTGCCAGCAGCCACGCCCTGGGCTCTGGAAACACCATATATTTT
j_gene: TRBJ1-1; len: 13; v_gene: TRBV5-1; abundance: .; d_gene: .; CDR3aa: CASSLAGDTEAFF; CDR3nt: TGCGCCAGCAGCTTGGCGGGGGACACTGAAGCTTTCTTT
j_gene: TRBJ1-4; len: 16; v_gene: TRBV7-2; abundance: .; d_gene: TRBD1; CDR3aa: CASSPRTGPLDEKLFF; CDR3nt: TGTGCCAGCAGCCCCAGGACAGGGCCCTTAGATGAAAAACTGTTTTTT
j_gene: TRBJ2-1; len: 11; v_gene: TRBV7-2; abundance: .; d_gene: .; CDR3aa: CASSFTTEQFF; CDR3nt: TGTGCCAGCAGCTTTACGACCGAGCAGTTCTTC
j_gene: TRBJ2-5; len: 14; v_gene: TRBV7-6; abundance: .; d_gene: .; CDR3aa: CASSIGRKGETQYF; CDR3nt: TGTGCCAGCAGCATTGGACGGAAAGGGGAGACCCAGTACTTC
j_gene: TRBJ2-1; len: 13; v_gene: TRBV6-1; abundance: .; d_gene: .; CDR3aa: CASSEVRDDEQFF; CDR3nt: TGTGCCAGCAGTGAAGTGCGGGACGATGAGCAGTTCTTC
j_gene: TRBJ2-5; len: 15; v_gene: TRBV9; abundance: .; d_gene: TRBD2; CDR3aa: CASSVAVGGGETQYF; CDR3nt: TGTGCCAGCAGCGTAGCGGTCGGGGGGGGAGAGACCCAGTACTTC
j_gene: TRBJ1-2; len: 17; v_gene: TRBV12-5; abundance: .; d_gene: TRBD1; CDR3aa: CASGKKAADRREYGYTF; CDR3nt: TGTGCTAGTGGCAAAAAAGCTGCGGACAGGCGGGAGTATGGCTACACCTTC
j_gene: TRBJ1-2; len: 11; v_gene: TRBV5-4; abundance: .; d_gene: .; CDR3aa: CASSLGAGATF; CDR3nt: TGTGCCAGCAGCTTGGGGGCAGGGGCTACCTTC
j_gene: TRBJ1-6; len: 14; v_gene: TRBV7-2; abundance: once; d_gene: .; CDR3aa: CASSLEPGNSPLHF; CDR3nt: TGTGCCAGCAGCTTAGAGCCGGGGAATTCACCCCTCCACTTT
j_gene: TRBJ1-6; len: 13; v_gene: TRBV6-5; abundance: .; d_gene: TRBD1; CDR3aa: CASGGDRVSPLHF; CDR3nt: TGTGCCAGCGGGGGGGACAGGGTCTCACCCCTCCACTTT
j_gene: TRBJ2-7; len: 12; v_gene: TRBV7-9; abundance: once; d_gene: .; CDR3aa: CASDLNSYEQYF; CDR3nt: TGTGCCAGCGACCTGAACTCCTACGAGCAGTACTTC
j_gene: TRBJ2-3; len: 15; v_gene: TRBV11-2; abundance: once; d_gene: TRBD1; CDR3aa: CASSRQGTSTDTQYF; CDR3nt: TGTGCCAGCAGCCGACAGGGCACTAGCACAGATACGCAGTATTTT
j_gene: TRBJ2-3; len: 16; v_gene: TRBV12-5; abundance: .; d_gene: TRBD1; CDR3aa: CASGLLGTGDTDTQYF; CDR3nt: TGTGCTAGTGGTTTGCTCGGGACAGGGGACACAGATACGCAGTATTTT
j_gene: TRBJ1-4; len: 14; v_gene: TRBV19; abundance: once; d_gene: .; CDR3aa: CASSSGFILEKLFF; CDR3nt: TGTGCCAGTAGTTCTGGTTTTATCCTTGAAAAACTGTTTTTT
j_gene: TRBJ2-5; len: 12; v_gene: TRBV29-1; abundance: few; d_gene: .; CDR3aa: CSVEVVGETQYF; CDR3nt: TGCAGCGTTGAAGTCGTCGGAGAGACCCAGTACTTC
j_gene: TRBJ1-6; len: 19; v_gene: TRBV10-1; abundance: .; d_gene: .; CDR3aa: CASSEPRQDYHPNNSPLHF; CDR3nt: TGCGCCAGCAGTGAGCCACGACAGGACTACCACCCAAATAATTCACCCCTCCACTTT
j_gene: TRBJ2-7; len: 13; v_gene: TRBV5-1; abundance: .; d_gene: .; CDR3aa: CASSREERHEQYF; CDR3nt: TGCGCCAGCAGCCGCGAGGAACGGCACGAGCAGTACTTC
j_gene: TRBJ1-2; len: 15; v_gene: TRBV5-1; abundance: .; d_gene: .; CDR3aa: CASSTGGGADYGYTF; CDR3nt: TGCGCCAGCAGCACCGGCGGGGGCGCCGACTATGGCTACACCTTC
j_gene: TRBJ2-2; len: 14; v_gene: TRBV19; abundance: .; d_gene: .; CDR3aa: CASHHRGGTGELFF; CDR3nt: TGTGCCAGTCACCACAGGGGGGGAACCGGGGAGCTGTTTTTT
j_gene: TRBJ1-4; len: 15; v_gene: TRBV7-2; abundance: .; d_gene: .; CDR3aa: CASSFTVSANEKLFF; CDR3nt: TGTGCCAGCAGCTTTACAGTATCCGCTAATGAAAAACTGTTTTTT
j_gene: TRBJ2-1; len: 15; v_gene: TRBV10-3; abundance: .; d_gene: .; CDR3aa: CAISEGTSSYNEQFF; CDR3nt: TGTGCCATTTCAGAGGGGACGAGCTCCTACAATGAGCAGTTCTTC
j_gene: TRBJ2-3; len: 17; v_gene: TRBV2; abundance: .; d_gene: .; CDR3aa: CASSDSRVFFSTDTQYF; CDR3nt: TGTGCCAGCAGTGACTCGCGGGTGTTTTTTAGCACAGATACGCAGTATTTT
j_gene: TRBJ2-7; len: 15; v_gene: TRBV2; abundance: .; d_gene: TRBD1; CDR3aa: CASSGEDRGDYEQYF; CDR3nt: TGTGCCAGCAGCGGGGAGGACAGGGGCGACTACGAGCAGTACTTC
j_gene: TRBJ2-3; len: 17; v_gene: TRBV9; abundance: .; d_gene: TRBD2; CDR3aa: CASSVGTSGGGTDTQYF; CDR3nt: TGTGCCAGCAGCGTAGGGACTAGCGGGGGGGGCACAGATACGCAGTATTTT
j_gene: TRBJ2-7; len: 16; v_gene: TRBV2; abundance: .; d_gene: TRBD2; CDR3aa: CASSEDQRGAYYEQYF; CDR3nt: TGTGCCAGCAGTGAAGACCAGCGGGGGGCCTACTACGAGCAGTACTTC